This TCR beta chain was profiled in a study of control samples from healthy donors and cancer patients. CDR1 and CDR2 (germline): MGHRA, YSYEKL. V gave up 0 bases and J gave up 4 bases, with 10 bases separating them. The CDR3 loop spans 15 amino acids. Clones were read by immunoSEQ multiplex PCR, and TCRdb kept only the in-frame ones, dropping some. The sample lists just over 50,000 clones, about 88% occurring once. This TCR was recovered from a man aged 50-60 years with head and neck cancer. The source material was PBMCs. The chain joins TRBV4-1 to TRBJ2-1, with TRBD2 as a possible D gene (6 bases). CDR3 protein: CASSQERGGYNEQFF. The CDR3 coding sequence is TGCGCCAGCAGCCAAGAAAGGGGAGGTTACAATGAGCAGTTCTTC.